This TCR beta chain comes out of a study of blood T cells in healthy people across ages. Caucasian individuals from Russia who were healthy and aged 6 to 90 acted as donors. This clonotype was counted only a few times. The authors ran a second PCR of about 6 to 12 cycles using a sample-barcoded 5' primer and a J-beta primer mix. TCRdb independently ran MiXCR on the 5' RACE reads; one entry per CDR3 protein. This sample has some 700,000 distinct CDR3 sequences, with over 20% found just once. The TCR comes from a man in his sixties or seventies in good health. The source material was blood.

The CDR3 sequence: CASSVGPLALTYNEQFF. Here the CDR3 DNA reads TGTGCCAGCAGCGTAGGCCCCCTAGCGCTTACCTACAATGAGCAGTTCTTC. The chain joins TRBV9 to TRBJ2-1; possibly TRBD2 for D (6 bases). The V gene's germline CDR1 is SGDLS and CDR2 YYNGEE. V was cut by 0 bases and J by 2 bases, with 15 bases left in between. CDR3 length: 17 amino acids.